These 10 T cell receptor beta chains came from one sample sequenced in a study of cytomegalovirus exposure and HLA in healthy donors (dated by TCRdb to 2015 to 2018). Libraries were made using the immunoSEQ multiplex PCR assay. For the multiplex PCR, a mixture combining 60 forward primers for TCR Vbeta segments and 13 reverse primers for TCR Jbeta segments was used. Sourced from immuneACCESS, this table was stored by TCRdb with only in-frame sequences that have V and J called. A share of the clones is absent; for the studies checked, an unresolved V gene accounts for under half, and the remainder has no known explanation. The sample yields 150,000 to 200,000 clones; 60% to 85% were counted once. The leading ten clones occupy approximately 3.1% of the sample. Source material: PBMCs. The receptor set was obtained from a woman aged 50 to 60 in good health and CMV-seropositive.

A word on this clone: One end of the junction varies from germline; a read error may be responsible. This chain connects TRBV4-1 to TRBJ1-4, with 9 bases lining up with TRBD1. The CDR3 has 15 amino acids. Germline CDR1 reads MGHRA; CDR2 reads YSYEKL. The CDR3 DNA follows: TGCGCCAGCAGTCAAGGGGACAGGGCCGGTGAAAAACTGTTTTTT. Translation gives CASSQGDRAGEKLFF.

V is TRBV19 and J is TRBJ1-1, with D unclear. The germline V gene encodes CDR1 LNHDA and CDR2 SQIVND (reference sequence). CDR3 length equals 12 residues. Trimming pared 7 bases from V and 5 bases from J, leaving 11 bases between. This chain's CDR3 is CASTYGRTEAFF. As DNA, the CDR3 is TGTGCCAGTACTTATGGGAGGACTGAAGCTTTCTTT.

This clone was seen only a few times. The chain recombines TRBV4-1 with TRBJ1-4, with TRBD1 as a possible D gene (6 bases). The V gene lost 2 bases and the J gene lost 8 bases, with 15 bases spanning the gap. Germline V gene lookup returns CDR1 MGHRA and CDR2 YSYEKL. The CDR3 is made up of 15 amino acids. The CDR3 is CASSQTSGGAEKLFF. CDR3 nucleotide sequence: TGCGCCAGCAGCCAAACCTCTGGGGGGGCGGAAAAACTGTTTTTT.

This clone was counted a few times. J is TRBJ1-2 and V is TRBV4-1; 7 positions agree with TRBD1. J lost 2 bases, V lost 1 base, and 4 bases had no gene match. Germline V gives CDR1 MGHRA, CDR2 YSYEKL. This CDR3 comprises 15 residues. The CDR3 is CASSQVNRGNYGYTF. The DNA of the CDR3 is TGCGCCAGCAGCCAAGTCAACAGGGGAAACTATGGCTACACCTTC.

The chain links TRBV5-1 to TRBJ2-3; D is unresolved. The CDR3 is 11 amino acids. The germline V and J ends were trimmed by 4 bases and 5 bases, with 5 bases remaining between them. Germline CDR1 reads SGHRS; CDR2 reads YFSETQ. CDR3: CASSGLDTQYF. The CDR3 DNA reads TGCGCCAGCAGCGGCCTAGATACGCAGTATTTT.

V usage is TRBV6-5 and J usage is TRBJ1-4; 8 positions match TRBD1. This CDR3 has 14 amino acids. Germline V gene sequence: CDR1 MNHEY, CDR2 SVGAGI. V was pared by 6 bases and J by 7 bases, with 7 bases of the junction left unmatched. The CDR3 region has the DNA TGTGCCAGCAGGCGGGGACAGGATATTGAAAAACTGTTTTTT. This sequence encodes CASRRGQDIEKLFF.

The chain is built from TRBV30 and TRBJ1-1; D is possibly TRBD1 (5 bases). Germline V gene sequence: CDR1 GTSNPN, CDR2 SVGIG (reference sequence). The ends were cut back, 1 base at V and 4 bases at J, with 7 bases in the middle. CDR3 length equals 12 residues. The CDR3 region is CAWSAGGTEAFF. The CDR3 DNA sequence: TGTGCCTGGAGTGCGGGGGGCACTGAAGCTTTCTTT.

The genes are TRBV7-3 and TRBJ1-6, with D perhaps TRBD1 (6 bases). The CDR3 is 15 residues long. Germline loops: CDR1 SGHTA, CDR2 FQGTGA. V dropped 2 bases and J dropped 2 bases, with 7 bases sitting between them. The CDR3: CASSLEGAYNSPLHF. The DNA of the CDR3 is TGTGCCAGCAGCTTAGAGGGGGCCTATAATTCACCCCTCCACTTT.

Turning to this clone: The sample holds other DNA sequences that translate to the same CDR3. The DNA of the CDR3 is TGTGCCAGCAGCAGGGGTGGCTCTGGAAACACCATATATTTT. It translates to CASSRGGSGNTIYF. J is TRBJ1-3 and V is TRBV6-1, with a tentative D call TRBD1 (6 bases). The CDR3 runs to 14 residues. V lost 6 bases, J lost 0 bases, and 9 bases lay in between. In germline, CDR1 is MNHNS, CDR2 SASEGT.

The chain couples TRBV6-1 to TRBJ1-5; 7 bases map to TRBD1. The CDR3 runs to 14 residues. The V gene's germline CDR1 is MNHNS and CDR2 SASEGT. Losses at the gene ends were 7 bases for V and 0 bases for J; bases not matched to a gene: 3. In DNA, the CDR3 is TGTGCCAGCACTGGGACAGTTAGCAATCAGCCCCAGCATTTT. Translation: CASTGTVSNQPQHF.